The 6 T cell receptor beta chains below come from one sample, sequenced in a study of T-cell reconstitution after alpha-beta-depleted transplantation in children. This sample's TCRbeta library carried unique molecular identifier barcodes. Using its own MiXCR run on the PCR reads, TCRdb lists one record per CDR3 protein. The top ten hold approximately 3% of the sample, which has roughly 200,000 distinct CDR3 sequences, 6% to 7% seen once. The material was PBMCs from the stem cell graft donor, obtained from the stem cell graft. These receptors all come from a human donor who donated a stem cell graft to a child with Wiskott-Aldrich syndrome.

This clonotype was seen at least ten times. V usage is TRBV5-1 and J usage is TRBJ1-2; D unresolved. This CDR3 is 15 amino acids long. Deletions cut 0 bases from V and 3 bases from J, with 12 bases between. Germline-derived CDR1 and CDR2 are SGHRS and YFSETQ. For the CDR3, the DNA is TGCGCCAGCAGCTTGGGGCAAACAGCAGACTATGGCTACACCTTC. Encoded protein: CASSLGQTADYGYTF.

This clonotype was picked up many times. J is TRBJ2-3 and V is TRBV20-1, with 8 bases that match TRBD1. V dropped 6 bases and J dropped 2; count of bases not matched to a gene: 10. Germline V gene sequence: CDR1 DFQATT, CDR2 SNEGSKA (reference sequence). The CDR3 sequence is 15 residues long. The CDR3: CSALAQGAPTDTQYF. DNA of the CDR3: TGCAGTGCCCTCGCTCAGGGGGCCCCCACAGATACGCAGTATTTT.

The chain carries TRBV11-2 and TRBJ2-1; D gene uncertain. The CDR3 consists of 13 residues. V was pared by 4 bases and J by 10 bases, with 14 bases between. Germline V gene data show CDR1 as SGHAT and CDR2 as FQNNGV. CDR3 nucleotide sequence: TGTGCCAGCAGCTCTGTTACCATAGGGGAGCAGTTCTTC. Translation gives CASSSVTIGEQFF. Based on the CDR3 plus reference TRBV11-2 and TRBJ2-1, the full variable domain is EAGVAQSPRYKIIEKRQSVAFWCNPISGHATLYWYQQILGQGPKLLIQFQNNGVVDDSQLPKDRFSAERLKGVDSTLKIQPAKLEDSAVYLCASSSVTIGEQFFGPGTRLTVL.

This chain connects TRBV27 to TRBJ2-1; 10 positions match TRBD2. The CDR3 is 17 amino acids. The V gene's germline CDR1 is MNHEY and CDR2 SMNVEV (reference sequence). With V trimmed by 6 bases and J by 6 bases, 14 bases remained unmatched. The chain's CDR3 is CASSFVRAGGLVNEQFF. Written as DNA, the CDR3 is TGTGCCAGCAGCTTTGTCCGAGCGGGGGGGCTAGTCAATGAGCAGTTCTTC.

This clonotype was observed many times. V and J are TRBV20-1 and TRBJ1-6, with TRBD1 as a possible D gene (5 bases). Germline V gene sequence: CDR1 DFQATT, CDR2 SNEGSKA (reference sequence). V shed 6 bases and J shed 9 bases, with 18 bases lying between them. CDR3 length equals 14 residues. CDR3: CSARDLYLGSPLHF. The CDR3, as DNA: TGCAGTGCCCGGGACTTGTACTTGGGTTCACCCCTCCACTTT.

This clonotype has at least ten counts. The J gene is TRBJ1-1, the V gene TRBV20-1; possible D gene TRBD1, 5 bases. In germline, CDR1 is DFQATT, CDR2 SNEGSKA (reference sequence). Trimming took 4 bases from V and 2 from J, leaving 8 bases between them. The CDR3 totals 12 residues. The CDR3 nucleotides are TGCAGTGCTATGGGGGTAAACACTGAAGCTTTCTTT. It yields the protein CSAMGVNTEAFF.